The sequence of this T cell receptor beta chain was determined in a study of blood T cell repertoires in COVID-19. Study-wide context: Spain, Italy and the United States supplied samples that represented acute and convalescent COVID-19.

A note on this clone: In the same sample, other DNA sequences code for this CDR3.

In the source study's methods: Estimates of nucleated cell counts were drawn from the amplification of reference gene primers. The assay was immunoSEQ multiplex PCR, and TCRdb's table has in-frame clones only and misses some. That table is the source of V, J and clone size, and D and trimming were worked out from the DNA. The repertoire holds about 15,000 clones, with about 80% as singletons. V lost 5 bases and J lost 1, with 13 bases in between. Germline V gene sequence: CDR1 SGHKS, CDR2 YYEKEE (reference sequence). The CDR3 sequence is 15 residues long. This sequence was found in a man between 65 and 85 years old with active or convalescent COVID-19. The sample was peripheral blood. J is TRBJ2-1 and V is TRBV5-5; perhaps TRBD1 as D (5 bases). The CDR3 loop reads CASSPFRVSYNEQFF. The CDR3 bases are TGTGCCAGCAGTCCATTCAGGGTATCCTACAATGAGCAGTTCTTC.